The clone carrying this TCR beta chain was counted between two and nine times. These data come from a study of patients and donors after allogeneic stem cell transplantation. CDR3 length: 14 residues. CDR1 SGHRS and CDR2 YFSETQ come from the germline V gene. V gave up 4 bases and J gave up 1 base, with 12 bases separating them. TCRdb redid the calling of the RT-PCR reads with MiXCR, one entry per CDR3 protein. The repertoire includes approximately 250,000 distinct CDR3 sequences, 13% to 15% of them detected once, and roughly 11% sits in the top ten. The chain carries TRBV5-1 and TRBJ2-7, with D perhaps matching TRBD1 (6 bases). Sequenced: blood, either unsorted or a sorted T cell fraction (not recorded which). This receptor was obtained from a human donor who was either an allogeneic HSCT recipient or a stem cell or donor lymphocyte infusion donor (not recorded which). It is not recorded whose cells these are; they may come from a transplant donor. The CDR3 loop is CASSKHGQSYEQYF. The DNA of the CDR3 is TGCGCCAGCAGCAAACATGGACAGTCCTACGAGCAGTACTTC.